This T cell receptor (beta chain) was recovered during a study of cytomegalovirus exposure and HLA in healthy donors. About this clone itself: Its antigen is undetermined.

PCR involved 60 Vbeta and 13 Jbeta primers. TCRdb's table, derived via immunoSEQ multiplex PCR, lists solely in-frame clones and lacks some. Seen in this sample are some 180,000 clones; the ten most common clones hold about 6.8%. CDR1 is SEHNR and CDR2 is FQNEAQ in the germline V gene (reference sequence). The CDR3 spans 12 residues. V lost 2 bases and J 10 bases, leaving 9 bases between the germline ends. Broader study findings: The authors listed 180 or so TCR beta chains as cytomegalovirus-associated.

This TCR came from a man aged 25-45 years in good health and CMV-seronegative. The chain carries TRBV7-9 and TRBJ2-1; no reliable D call. Sample: PBMCs. The CDR3 protein is CASSLTGVEQFF. Written as DNA, the CDR3 is TGTGCCAGCAGCTTAACCGGTGTCGAGCAGTTCTTC.